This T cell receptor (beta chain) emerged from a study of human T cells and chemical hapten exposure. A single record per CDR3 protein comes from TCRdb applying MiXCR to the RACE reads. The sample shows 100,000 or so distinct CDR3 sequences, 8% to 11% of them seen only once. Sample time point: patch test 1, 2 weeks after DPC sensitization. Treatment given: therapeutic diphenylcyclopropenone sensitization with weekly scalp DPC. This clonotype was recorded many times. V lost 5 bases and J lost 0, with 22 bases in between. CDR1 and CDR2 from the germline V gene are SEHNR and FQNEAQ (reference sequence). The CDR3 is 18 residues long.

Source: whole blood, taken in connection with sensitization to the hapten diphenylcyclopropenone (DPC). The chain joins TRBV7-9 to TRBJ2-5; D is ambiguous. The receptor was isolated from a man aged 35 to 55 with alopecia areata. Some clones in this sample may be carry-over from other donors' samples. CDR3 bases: TGTGCCAGCAGCCTTCCGAACAGTTTTCCCTTGTACCAAGAGACCCAGTACTTC. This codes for CASSLPNSFPLYQETQYF.